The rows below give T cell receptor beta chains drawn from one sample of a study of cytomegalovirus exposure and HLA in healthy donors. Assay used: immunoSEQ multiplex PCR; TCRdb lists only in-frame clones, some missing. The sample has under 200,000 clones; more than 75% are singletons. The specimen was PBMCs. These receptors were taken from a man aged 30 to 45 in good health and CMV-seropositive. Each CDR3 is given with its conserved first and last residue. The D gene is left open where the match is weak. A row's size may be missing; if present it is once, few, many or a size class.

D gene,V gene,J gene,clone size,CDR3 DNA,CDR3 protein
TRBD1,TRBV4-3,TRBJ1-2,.,TGCGCCAGCAGCCCTCCGGGACAGGGGGCGGGACATGGCTACACCTTC,CASSPPGQGAGHGYTF
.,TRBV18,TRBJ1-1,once,TGTGCCAGCTCACCACGCGGACAGCGAGGAGCTTTCTTT,CASSPRGQRGAFF
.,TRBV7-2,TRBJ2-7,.,TGTGCCAGCAGCTTAGGAGTGGGGGCCTCCTACGAGCAGTACTTC,CASSLGVGASYEQYF
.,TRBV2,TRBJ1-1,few,TGTGCCAGCAGTGTAGCAGGGAGGAACACTGAAGCTTTCTTT,CASSVAGRNTEAFF
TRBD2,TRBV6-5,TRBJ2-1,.,TGTGCCAGCAGATCTAGCGGGAGCTCCTACAATGAGCAGTTCTTC,CASRSSGSSYNEQFF
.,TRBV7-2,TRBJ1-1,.,TGTGCCAGCAGCTTCACCACATGGGCCACTGAAGCTTTCTTT,CASSFTTWATEAFF
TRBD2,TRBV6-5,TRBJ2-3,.,TGTGCCAGCAGACGGGACTACACAGATACGCAGTATTTT,CASRRDYTDTQYF
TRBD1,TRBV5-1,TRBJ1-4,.,TGCGCCAGCAGCCCGGACAGGGGATGGGAAAAACTGTTTTTT,CASSPDRGWEKLFF
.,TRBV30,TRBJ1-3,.,TGTGCCTGGAGTACAGGGTACTCTGGAAACACCATATATTTT,CAWSTGYSGNTIYF
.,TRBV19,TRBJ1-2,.,TGTGCCAGTAACCCTGGACGGGGGAGTAACTATGGCTACACCTTC,CASNPGRGSNYGYTF
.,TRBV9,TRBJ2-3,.,TGTGCCAGCAGCGTAACCGGGATCGACACAGATACGCAGTATTTT,CASSVTGIDTDTQYF
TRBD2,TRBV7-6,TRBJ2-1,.,TGTGCCAGCAGCTTGGCTGGGGTTCTAGGTGGGACTAGCAGTTACAATGAGCAGTTCTTC,CASSLAGVLGGTSSYNEQFF
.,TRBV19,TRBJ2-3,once,TGTGCCAGTGAGGGTAGGGCCACAGATACGCAGTATTTT,CASEGRATDTQYF
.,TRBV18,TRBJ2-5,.,TGTGCCAGCTCAGTTACCGGGACAATGGAGACCCAGTACTTC,CASSVTGTMETQYF
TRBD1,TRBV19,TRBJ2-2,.,TGTGCCAGTAGCTTTCCCCGGACAGGGGGCCTCCTGTACACCGGGGAGCTGTTTTTT,CASSFPRTGGLLYTGELFF
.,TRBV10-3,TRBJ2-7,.,TGTGCCATCAGTGAGGATGTACTATTTTCCTACGAGCAGTACTTC,CAISEDVLFSYEQYF
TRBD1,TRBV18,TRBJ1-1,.,TGTGCCAGCTCACTGGGACAGGTTCGCGGGAACACTGAAGCTTTCTTT,CASSLGQVRGNTEAFF
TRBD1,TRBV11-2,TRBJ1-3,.,TGTGCCAGCAGCCGACAGGGGGTCCCTGGAAACACCATATATTTT,CASSRQGVPGNTIYF
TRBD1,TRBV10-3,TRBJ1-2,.,TGTGCCATCAGTGACGGGACAGTGTTAGCTAACTATGGCTACACCTTC,CAISDGTVLANYGYTF
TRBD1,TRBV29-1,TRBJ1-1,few,TGCAGCGCTACTCAGGGACAGGCCATGAACACTGAAGCTTTCTTT,CSATQGQAMNTEAFF
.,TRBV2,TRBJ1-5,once,TGTGCCAGCAGTCCGAATCAGCCCCAGCATTTT,CASSPNQPQHF
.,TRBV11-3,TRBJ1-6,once,TGTGCCAGTTCAGCGAACAGGAATTCACCCCTCCACTTT,CASSANRNSPLHF
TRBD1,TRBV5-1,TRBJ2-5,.,TGCGCCAGCAGCTTGGTATTTGGGACAGGAGAGACCCAGTACTTC,CASSLVFGTGETQYF